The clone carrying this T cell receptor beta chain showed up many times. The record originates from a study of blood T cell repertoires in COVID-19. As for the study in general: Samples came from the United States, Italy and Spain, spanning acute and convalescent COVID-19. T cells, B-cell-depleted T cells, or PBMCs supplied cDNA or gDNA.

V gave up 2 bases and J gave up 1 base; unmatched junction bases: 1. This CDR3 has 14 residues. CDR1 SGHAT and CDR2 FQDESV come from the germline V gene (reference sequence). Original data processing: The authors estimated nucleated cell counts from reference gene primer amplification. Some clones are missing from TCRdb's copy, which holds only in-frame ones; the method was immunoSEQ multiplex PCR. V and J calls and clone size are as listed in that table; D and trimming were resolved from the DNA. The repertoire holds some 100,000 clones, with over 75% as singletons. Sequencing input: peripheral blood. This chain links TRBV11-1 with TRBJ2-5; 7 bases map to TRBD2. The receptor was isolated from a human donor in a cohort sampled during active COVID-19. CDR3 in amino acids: CASSLRLAQETQYF. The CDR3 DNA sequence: TGTGCCAGCAGCTTAAGACTAGCCCAAGAGACCCAGTACTTC.